This T cell receptor (beta chain) was recorded in a study of T-cell memory formation after mild COVID-19 (dated by TCRdb to the early 2020s). Background for the entire study: Most TCR sequence clusters were specific to one of the two donors. T-cell clones expanding and contracting after mild COVID-19 in two donors were tracked by longitudinal TCRalpha and TCRbeta repertoire sequencing. The cohort comprised two young, previously healthy adult volunteers, one female and one male.

Ficoll-Paque density gradient centrifugation was the method used to isolate PBMCs. By how much of the sample it makes up, this clonotype is medium-sized (0.01 to 0.1%). Its antigen is still unknown. Base qualities are missing; no much larger clone stands one base away. Points the paper makes about the study in general: Clones that contracted from day 15 to 85 showed balanced CD4/CD8 phenotypes, whereas a second wave of clones that expanded from day 15 to 37 leaned towards CD4+. Only two mild cases were covered in the study, and larger cohorts including severe cases with pre-infection samples were considered necessary. Some responding clones were found in pre-infection memory, which suggests that pre-existing cross-reactive memory T cells took part in the SARS-CoV-2 response. SARS-CoV-2 specificity was not confirmed for the second-wave clones peaking on day 37. Contracting CD4+ clones turned up mainly in the CM and EM memory subsets, whereas EMRA was where CD8+ clones were enriched.

These reads were obtained on an Illumina NovaSeq 6000. TCRalpha and TCRbeta cDNA libraries were constructed by 5'RACE with constant-segment primers, with sample barcodes and unique molecular identifiers being introduced. Trizol reagent was used to extract RNA from every sample. Library amplification was performed in two PCR steps, and a second sample barcode and Illumina TruSeq adapters were introduced in the second step. Sequencing of the libraries was done on an Illumina NovaSeq, producing 2 x 150 bp paired-end reads. In the source study's methods: The reads were demultiplexed and collapsed into UMI-guided consensus sequences using migec v1.2.7. Using mixcr v2.1.11, UMI consensuses were aligned to TRA and TRB V and J templates and then assembled into clonotypes. Expanded or contracted clonotypes were those called significant by both edgeR and NoisET, with noise models trained on biological replicates. For edgeR calls, the cutoffs were a false discovery rate-adjusted p below 0.01 and a log2 fold-change threshold of 1. As an exploratory analysis of dynamics, PCA with hierarchical clustering was applied to max-normalized trajectories of the 1000 most abundant clonotypes. Separately sequenced CD4+ and CD8+ repertoires were used to assign the CD4 or CD8 phenotype of responding clones. Starting from the raw public reads, TCRdb applied fastp trimming at Q25, assembled clones with MiXCR and retained in-frame beta chains. Duplicate CDR3 protein sequences are folded into a single record with the most common DNA and genes. The V and J calls were determined by TCRdb, not by the authors. The sample includes about 4,900 distinct CDR3 sequences, with around 25% observed a single time. 2.2% of the sample rests with the top ten.

The clonotype originates from an adult who had mild COVID-19 (a few samples of this study predate the infection). The sample titles of this study are shuffled in the database, so cell type and time point are left out. The sample was PBMCs or a T cell subset sorted from them (not recorded which).

The CDR3 in this case is CASSIPQGVPPFYEQYV. The DNA sequence reads TGTGCCAGTAGTATCCCCCAGGGGGTCCCCCCTTTCTACGAGCAGTACGTC. The chain uses TRBV19 and TRBJ2-7, with 7 middle bases fitting TRBD1. The germline V gene (reference sequence) sets CDR1 to LNHDA and CDR2 to SQIVND. V loses 3 bases at its end and J loses 3 bases; junction bases beyond the gene matches: 14. The CDR3 runs 17 amino acids, cysteine and valine included. This entry keeps only the CDR3 DNA: 51 bases, framed from base 1.